The text below deals with one T cell receptor beta chain. In the source study's methods: Amplifying reference gene primers gave estimates of nucleated cell counts. Clones were sequenced by immunoSEQ multiplex PCR, and TCRdb holds only the in-frame ones, with some missing. That table gives V, J and clone size, and the DNA gave D and trimming. The data hold 290,000 or so clones, with roughly four fifths observed a single time. The CDR3 has 18 residues. With 0 bases clipped from V and 4 bases from J, the junction kept 12 bases outside the gene matches. The germline V gene has CDR1 LGHNA and CDR2 YNFKEQ. The data originate from a study of blood T cell repertoires in COVID-19. At the level of the study: From T cells, B-cell-depleted T cells, or PBMCs came the material, which was cDNA or gDNA.

The sequence was obtained from a man aged 35 to 55 who had been exposed to COVID-19. This rearrangement joins TRBV4-2 to TRBJ1-5, with TRBD1 matching 7 bases. Sequencing used PBMCs or T cells enriched from blood (not recorded which). The CDR3 spells CASSQDYLGTAGNQPQHF. CDR3 in DNA: TGTGCCAGCAGCCAAGACTACCTAGGGACAGCAGGGAATCAGCCCCAGCATTTT.